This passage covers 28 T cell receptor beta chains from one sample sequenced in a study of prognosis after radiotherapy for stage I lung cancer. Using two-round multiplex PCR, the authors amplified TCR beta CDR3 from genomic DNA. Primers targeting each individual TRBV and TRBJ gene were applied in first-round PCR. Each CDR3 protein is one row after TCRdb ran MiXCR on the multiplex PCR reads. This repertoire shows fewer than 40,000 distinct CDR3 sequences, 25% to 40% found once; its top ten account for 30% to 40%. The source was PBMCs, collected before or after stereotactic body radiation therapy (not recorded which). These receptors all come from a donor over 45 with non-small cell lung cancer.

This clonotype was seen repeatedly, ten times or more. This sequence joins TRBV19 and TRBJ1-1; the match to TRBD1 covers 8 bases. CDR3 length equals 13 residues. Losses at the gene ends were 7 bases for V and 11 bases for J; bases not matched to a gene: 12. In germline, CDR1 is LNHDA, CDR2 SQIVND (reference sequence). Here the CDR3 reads CASTFLPGQEAFF. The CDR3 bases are TGTGCCAGTACCTTCCTTCCGGGACAGGAGGCTTTCTTT.

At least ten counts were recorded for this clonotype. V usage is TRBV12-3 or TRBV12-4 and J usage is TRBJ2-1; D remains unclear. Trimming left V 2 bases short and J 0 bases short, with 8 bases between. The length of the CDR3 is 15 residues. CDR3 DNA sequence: TGTGCCAGCAGTTTAAGCTCCAGCTCCTACAATGAGCAGTTCTTC. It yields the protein CASSLSSSSYNEQFF.

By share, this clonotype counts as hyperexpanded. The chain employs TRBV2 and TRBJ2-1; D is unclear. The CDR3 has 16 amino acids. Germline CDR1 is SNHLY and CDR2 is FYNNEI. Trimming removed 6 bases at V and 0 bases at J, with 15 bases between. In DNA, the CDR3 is TGTGCCAGCAGGGAATCTCCGTATAGCTCCTACAATGAGCAGTTCTTC. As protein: CASRESPYSSYNEQFF.

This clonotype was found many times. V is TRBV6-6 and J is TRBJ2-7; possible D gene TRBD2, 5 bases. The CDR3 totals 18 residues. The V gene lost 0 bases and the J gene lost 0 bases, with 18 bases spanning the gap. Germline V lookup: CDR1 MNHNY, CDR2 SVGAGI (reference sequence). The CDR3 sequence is CASSYSIGERPNSYEQYF. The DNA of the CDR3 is TGTGCCAGCAGTTACTCGATCGGGGAGCGGCCCAACTCCTACGAGCAGTACTTC.

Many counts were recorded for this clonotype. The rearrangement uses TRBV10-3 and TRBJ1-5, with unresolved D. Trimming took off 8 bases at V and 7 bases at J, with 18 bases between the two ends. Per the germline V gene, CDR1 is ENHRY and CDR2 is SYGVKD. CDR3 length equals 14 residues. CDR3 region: CAIGETGVGQPQHF. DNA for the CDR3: TGTGCCATCGGGGAAACTGGGGTAGGACAGCCCCAGCATTTT.

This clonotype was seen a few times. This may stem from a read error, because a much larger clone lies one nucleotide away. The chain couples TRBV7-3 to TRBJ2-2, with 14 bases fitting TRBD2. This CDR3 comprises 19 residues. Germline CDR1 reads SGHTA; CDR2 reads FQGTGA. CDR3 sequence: CASSQTPGLAGANTWELFF. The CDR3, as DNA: TGTGCCAGCAGCCAAACTCCGGGACTAGCGGGAGCGAACACCTGGGAGCTGTTTTTT.

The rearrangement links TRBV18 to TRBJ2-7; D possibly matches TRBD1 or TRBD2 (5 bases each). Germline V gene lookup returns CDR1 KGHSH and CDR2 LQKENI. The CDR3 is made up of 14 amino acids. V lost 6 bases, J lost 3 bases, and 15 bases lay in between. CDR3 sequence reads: CASSSGRPSYEQYF. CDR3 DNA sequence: TGTGCCAGCTCTTCGGGGCGGCCCAGCTACGAGCAGTACTTC.

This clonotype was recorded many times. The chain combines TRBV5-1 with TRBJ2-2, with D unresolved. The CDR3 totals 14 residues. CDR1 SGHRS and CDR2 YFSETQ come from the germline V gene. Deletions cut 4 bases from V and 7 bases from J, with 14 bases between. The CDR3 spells CASSVPTSGGELFF. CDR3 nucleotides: TGCGCCAGCAGCGTTCCGACCAGTGGCGGGGAGCTGTTTTTT.

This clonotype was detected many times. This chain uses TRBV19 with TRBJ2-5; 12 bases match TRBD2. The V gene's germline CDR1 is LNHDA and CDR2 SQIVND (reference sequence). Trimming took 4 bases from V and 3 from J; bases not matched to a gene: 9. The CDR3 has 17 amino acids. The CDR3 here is CASSTRLAGETKETQYF. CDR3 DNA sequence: TGTGCCAGTAGTACCCGACTAGCGGGAGAAACCAAAGAGACCCAGTACTTC.

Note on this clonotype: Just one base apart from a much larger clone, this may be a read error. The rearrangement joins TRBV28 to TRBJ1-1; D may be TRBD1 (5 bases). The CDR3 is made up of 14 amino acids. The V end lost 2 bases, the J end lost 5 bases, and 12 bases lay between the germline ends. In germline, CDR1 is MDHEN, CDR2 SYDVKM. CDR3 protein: CASSLNGGLTEAFF. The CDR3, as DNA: TGTGCCAGCAGTTTAAATGGGGGGTTAACTGAAGCTTTCTTT. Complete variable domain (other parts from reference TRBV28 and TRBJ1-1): DVKVTQSSRYLVKRTGEKVFLECVQDMDHENMFWYRQDPGLGLRLIYFSYDVKMKEKGDIPEGYSVSREKKERFSLILESASTNQTSMYLCASSLNGGLTEAFFGQGTRLTVV.

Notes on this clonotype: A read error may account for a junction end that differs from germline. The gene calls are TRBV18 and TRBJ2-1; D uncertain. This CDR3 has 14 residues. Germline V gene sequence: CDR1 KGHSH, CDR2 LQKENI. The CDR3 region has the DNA TGTGCCAACTCACCTGCCCAGAACAGCAATGAGCAGTTCTTC. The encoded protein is CANSPAQNSNEQFF.

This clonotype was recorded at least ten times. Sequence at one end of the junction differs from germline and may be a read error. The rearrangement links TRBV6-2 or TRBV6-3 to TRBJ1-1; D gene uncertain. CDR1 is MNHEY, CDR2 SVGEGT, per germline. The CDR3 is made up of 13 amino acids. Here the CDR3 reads CASAREVNAEAFF. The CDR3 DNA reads TGTGCCAGCGCGAGAGAGGTGAACGCTGAAGCTTTCTTT.

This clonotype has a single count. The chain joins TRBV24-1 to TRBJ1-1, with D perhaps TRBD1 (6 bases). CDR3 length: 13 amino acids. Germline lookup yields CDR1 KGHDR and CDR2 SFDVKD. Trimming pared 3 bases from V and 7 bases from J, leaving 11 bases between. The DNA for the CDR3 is TGTGCCACCAGTGATCGAACAGGGTTTGAAGCTTTCTTT. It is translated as CATSDRTGFEAFF.

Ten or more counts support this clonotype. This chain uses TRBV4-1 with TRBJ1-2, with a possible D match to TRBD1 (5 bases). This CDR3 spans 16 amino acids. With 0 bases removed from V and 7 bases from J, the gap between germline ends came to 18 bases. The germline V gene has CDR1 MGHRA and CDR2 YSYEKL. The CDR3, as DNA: TGCGCCAGCAGCCAAGAACCACAGGTAGGGGCTGGTGGCTACACCTTC. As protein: CASSQEPQVGAGGYTF.

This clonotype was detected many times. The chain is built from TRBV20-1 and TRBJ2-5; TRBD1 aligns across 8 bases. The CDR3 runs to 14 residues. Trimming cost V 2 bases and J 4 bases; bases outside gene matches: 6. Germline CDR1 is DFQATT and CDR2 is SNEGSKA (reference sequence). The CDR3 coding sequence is TGCAGTGCTAGACCAGGGGGCGGGATAGAGACCCAGTACTTC. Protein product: CSARPGGGIETQYF.

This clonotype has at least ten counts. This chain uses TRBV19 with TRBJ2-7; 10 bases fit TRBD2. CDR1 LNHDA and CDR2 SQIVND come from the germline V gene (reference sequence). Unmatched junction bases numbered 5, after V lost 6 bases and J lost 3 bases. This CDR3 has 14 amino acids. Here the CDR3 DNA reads TGTGCCAGTAGCCAGATAGCGGGAGGCTACGAGCAGTACTTC. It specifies CASSQIAGGYEQYF.

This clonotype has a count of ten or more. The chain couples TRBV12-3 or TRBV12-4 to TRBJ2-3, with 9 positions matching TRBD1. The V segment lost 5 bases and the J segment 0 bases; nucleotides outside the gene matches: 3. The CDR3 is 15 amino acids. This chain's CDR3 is CASSPGTGSTDTQYF. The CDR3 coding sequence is TGTGCCAGCAGTCCCGGGACAGGGAGCACAGATACGCAGTATTTT.

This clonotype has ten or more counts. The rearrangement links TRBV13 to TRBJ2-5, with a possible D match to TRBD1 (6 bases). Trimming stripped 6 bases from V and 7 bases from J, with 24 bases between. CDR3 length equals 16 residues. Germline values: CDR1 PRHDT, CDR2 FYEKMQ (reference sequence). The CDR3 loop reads CASRWRGQGTPGTQYF. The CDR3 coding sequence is TGTGCCAGCAGGTGGCGCGGGCAGGGGACCCCGGGGACCCAGTACTTC. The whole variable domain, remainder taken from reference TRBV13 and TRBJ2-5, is AAGVIQSPRHLIKEKRETATLKCYPIPRHDTVYWYQQGPGQDPQFLISFYEKMQSDKGSIPDRFSAQQFSDYHSELNMSSLELGDSALYFCASRWRGQGTPGTQYFGPGTRLLVL.

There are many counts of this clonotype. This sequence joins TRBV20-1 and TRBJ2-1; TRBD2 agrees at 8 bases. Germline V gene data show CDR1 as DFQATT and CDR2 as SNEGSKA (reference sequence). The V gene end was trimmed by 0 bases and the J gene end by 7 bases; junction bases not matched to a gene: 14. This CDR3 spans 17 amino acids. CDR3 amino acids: CSARDFAGGIGLNEQFF. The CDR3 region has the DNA TGCAGTGCTAGAGATTTCGCGGGAGGTATTGGGTTAAATGAGCAGTTCTTC.

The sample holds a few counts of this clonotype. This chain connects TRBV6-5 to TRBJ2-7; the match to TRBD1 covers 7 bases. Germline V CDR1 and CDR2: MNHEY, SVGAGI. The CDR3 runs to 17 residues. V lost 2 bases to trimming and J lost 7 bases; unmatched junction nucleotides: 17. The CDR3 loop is CASSYVRGRPKGWEQYF. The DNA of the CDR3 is TGTGCCAGCAGTTACGTGAGGGGGCGTCCAAAAGGTTGGGAGCAGTACTTC.

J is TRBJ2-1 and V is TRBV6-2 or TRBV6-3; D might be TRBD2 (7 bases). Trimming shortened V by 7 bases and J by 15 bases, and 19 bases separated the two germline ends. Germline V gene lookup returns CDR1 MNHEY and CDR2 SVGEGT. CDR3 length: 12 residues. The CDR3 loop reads CASIPEGGRGFF. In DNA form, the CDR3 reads TGTGCCAGCATCCCTGAGGGGGGGCGGGGGTTCTTC.

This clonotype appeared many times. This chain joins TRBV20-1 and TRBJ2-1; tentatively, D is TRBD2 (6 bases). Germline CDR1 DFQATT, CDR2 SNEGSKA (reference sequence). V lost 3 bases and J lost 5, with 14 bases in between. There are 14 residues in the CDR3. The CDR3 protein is CSARARLEDNEQFF. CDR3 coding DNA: TGCAGTGCTAGGGCAAGACTAGAAGACAATGAGCAGTTCTTC.

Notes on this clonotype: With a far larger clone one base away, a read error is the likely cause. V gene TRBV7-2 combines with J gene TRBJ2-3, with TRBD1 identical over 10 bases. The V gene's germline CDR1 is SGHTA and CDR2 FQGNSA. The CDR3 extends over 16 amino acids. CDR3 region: CDSSKDRGSTKDTQYF. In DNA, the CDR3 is TGTGACAGCAGCAAGGACAGGGGGAGTACTAAGGATACGCAGTATTTT.

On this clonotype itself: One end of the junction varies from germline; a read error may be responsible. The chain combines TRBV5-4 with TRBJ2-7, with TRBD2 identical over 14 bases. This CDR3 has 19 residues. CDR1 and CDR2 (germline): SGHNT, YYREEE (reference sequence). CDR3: CAISSEGLAGAPKSYEQYF. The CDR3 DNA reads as TGTGCCATCAGCTCGGAGGGACTAGCGGGAGCCCCAAAGTCCTACGAGCAGTACTTC. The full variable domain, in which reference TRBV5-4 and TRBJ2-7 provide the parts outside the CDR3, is ETGVTQSPTHLIKTRGQQVTLRCSSQSGHNTVSWYQQALGQGPQFIFQYYREEENGRGNFPPRFSGLQFPNYSSELNVNALELDDSALYLCAISSEGLAGAPKSYEQYFGPGTRLTVT.

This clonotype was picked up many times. CDR3 sequence: CSATRRQPEKLFF. The DNA of the CDR3 is TGCAGTGCTACTCGGCGGCAGCCCGAAAAACTGTTTTTT. This sequence joins TRBV20-1 and TRBJ1-4; D is ambiguous. V was clipped by 4 bases and J by 8 bases, with 14 bases between them. The CDR3 totals 13 residues. Germline V gene lookup returns CDR1 DFQATT and CDR2 SNEGSKA (reference sequence).

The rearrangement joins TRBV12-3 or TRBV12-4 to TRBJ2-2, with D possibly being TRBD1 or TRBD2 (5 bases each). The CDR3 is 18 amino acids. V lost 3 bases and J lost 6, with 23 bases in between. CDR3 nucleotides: TGTGCCAGCAGTTTGAGGTCTTCCCGGGACGTCGGGTCCGGGGAGCTGTTTTTT. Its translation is CASSLRSSRDVGSGELFF.

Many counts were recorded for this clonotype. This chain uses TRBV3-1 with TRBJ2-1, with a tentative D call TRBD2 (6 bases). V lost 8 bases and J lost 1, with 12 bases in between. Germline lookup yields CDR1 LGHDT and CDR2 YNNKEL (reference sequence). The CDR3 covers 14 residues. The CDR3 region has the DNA TGTGCCAGCTCTCGGGAGTATTCCTACAATGAGCAGTTCTTC. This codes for CASSREYSYNEQFF.

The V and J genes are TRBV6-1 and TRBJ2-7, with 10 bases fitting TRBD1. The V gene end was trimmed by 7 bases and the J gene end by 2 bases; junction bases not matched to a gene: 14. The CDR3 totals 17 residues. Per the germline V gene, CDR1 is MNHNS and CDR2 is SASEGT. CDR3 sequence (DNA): TGTGCCAGCATTTCTCTACGGGACAGGGGTCACCCCTACGAGCAGTACTTC. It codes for CASISLRDRGHPYEQYF.